This T cell receptor (beta chain) was obtained from a study of T-cell memory formation after mild COVID-19. Findings and caveats of the study: Clones contracting day 15 to 85 were balanced CD4/CD8; later expanders leaned CD4+.

Barcoded TCR alpha and TCR beta cDNA libraries with UMIs came from 5'RACE using constant-segment primers. From the 5' RACE reads, TCRdb called clonotypes with MiXCR, one entry per CDR3 protein. The repertoire includes some 43,000 distinct CDR3 sequences, 6% to 7.5% of them detected once, and about 0.81% sits in the top ten. Concerning this clonotype itself: Its antigen is not known.

The germline gives CDR1 SGHTA, CDR2 FQGNSA. The CDR3 covers 16 residues. V was pared by 1 base and J by 6 bases, with 7 bases of the junction left unmatched. V is TRBV7-2 and J is TRBJ2-1; 9 bases agree with TRBD2. Sample: PBMCs or a T cell subset sorted from them (not recorded which). The sequence was obtained from an adult who had mild COVID-19 (a few samples of this study predate the infection). Cell type and time point are not known. CDR3 amino acids: CASSLVGAGGSNEQFF. The CDR3 DNA reads as TGTGCCAGCAGCTTAGTGGGGGCGGGAGGGAGCAATGAGCAGTTCTTC.